This is a list of T cell receptor beta chains from one sample in a study of cytomegalovirus exposure and HLA in healthy donors. Only in-frame clones appear in the TCRdb table, and some are missing; sequencing was by immunoSEQ multiplex PCR. In the table there are some 170,000 clones, roughly 80% of which are singletons. Sequencing was performed on PBMCs. These receptors were obtained from a female donor in good health and CMV-seronegative. Each CDR3 is given with its conserved first and last residue. Each record gives: V gene, J gene, clone size, D gene, CDR3 DNA, CDR3 protein. D genes are given only for firm matches. Where a row states a size, it is once, few, many or the class of an expanded clone; other rows omit it.

>TRBV30|TRBJ2-1|-|-
TGTGCCTGGAGTCGCAGCGGGTACAATGAGCAGTTCTTC
CAWSRSGYNEQFF
>TRBV29-1|TRBJ2-7|few|-
TGCAGCGTTGAAGTTAGCCGGGTTGCCTTCTCCTACGAGCAGTACTTC
CSVEVSRVAFSYEQYF
>TRBV7-9|TRBJ1-2|-|-
TGTGCCAGCAGCTTAGTCCCGACAGGAGCACACTATGGCTACACCTTC
CASSLVPTGAHYGYTF
>TRBV5-5|TRBJ1-4|few|-
TGTGCCAGCAGCTTGTTAGGACAGTGGAATGAAAAACTGTTTTTT
CASSLLGQWNEKLFF
>TRBV4-1|TRBJ1-4|-|TRBD1
TGCGCCAGCAGCCAAGTACACAGGGGGGTGGGTAATGAAAAACTGTTTTTT
CASSQVHRGVGNEKLFF
>TRBV7-9|TRBJ2-1|-|-
TGTGCCAGCGCCGGGATTAGCGGACATGAGCAGTTCTTC
CASAGISGHEQFF
>TRBV29-1|TRBJ2-3|few|TRBD2
TGCAGCGTTCGCCAATCGGCGGGAGGGCCGGATACGCAGTATTTT
CSVRQSAGGPDTQYF
>TRBV2|TRBJ2-6|-|TRBD1
TGTGCCAGCTGGGGACAGTGGTCTGGGGGGGCCAACGTCCTGACTTTC
CASWGQWSGGANVLTF
>TRBV19|TRBJ2-1|few|TRBD2
TGTGCCAGTAGAAACATGAGACTAGCGGGAGGTGATGAGCAGTTCTTC
CASRNMRLAGGDEQFF
>TRBV28|TRBJ2-7|once|TRBD1
TGTGCCAGCGGGAAACCGACAGGGATCCCCTACGAGCAGTACTTC
CASGKPTGIPYEQYF
>TRBV5-1|TRBJ2-5|-|TRBD1
TGCGCCAGCAGCAGCGCCGGGACAGAAGAGACCCAGTACTTC
CASSSAGTEETQYF
>TRBV14|TRBJ2-2|-|-
TGTGCCAGCAGCCATAAACAGGGAGTCGAGACCGGGGAGCTGTTTTTT
CASSHKQGVETGELFF
>TRBV5-1|TRBJ2-3|-|TRBD2
TGCGCCAGCAGCTCCGTAGCGGGGAAAGATACGCAGTATTTT
CASSSVAGKDTQYF
>TRBV30|TRBJ2-7|-|TRBD1
TGTGCCTGGAGTCCCGGGACAGGTATCTACGAGCAGTACTTC
CAWSPGTGIYEQYF
>TRBV7-3|TRBJ1-2|few|-
TGTGCCAGCAGCTCCGTCGGGGGGGACTATGGCTACACCTTC
CASSSVGGDYGYTF
>TRBV4-3|TRBJ2-2|-|TRBD2
TGCGCCAGCAGCCCCGGGGGGACCCTATGGGGCACCGGGGAGCTGTTTTTT
CASSPGGTLWGTGELFF
>TRBV28|TRBJ2-1|-|TRBD2
TGTGCCAGCAGTTTAAGACGAGCGGGAGGGCCTTACAATGAGCAGTTCTTC
CASSLRRAGGPYNEQFF
>TRBV19|TRBJ2-7|-|-
TGTGCCATAGCACGACTCAAGACTTCCTCCTACGAGCAGTACTTC
CAIARLKTSSYEQYF
>TRBV14|TRBJ1-6|once|-
TGTGCCAGCAGCCATCAGACGGGAGGACGATCACCCCTCCACTTT
CASSHQTGGRSPLHF
>TRBV5-1|TRBJ1-1|-|TRBD1
TGCGCCAGCAGCGTCGAACAGGGGAGGAACACTGAAGCTTTCTTT
CASSVEQGRNTEAFF
>TRBV2|TRBJ1-6|-|TRBD1
TGTGCCAGCAGGAACCCCGGGACAGGGGGCCTGCACTCACCCCTCCACTTT
CASRNPGTGGLHSPLHF
>TRBV2|TRBJ2-2|-|-
TGTGCCAGCAGAGACCAGGGGTACACCGGGGAGCTGTTTTTT
CASRDQGYTGELFF
>TRBV5-4|TRBJ2-7|-|TRBD1
TGTGCCAGCAGCTCTTTGGACCTGGACAGGAGCTCCTACGAGCAGTACTTC
CASSSLDLDRSSYEQYF
>TRBV7-6|TRBJ1-1|few|TRBD1
TGTGCCAGCAGCTTAGCGCAGGGGGAAAAGGCTGAAGCTTTCTTT
CASSLAQGEKAEAFF
>TRBV28|TRBJ1-2|-|TRBD1
TGTGCCAGCAGTTTGTCAGGCTTTGGACAGGGAAACTATGGCTACACCTTC
CASSLSGFGQGNYGYTF
>TRBV4-2|TRBJ2-7|few|TRBD1
TGTGCCAGCAGCCACGCGTTAGGGACAGGCTCCTACGAGCAGTACTTC
CASSHALGTGSYEQYF
>TRBV11-2|TRBJ1-1|few|-
TGTGCCAGCAGCAAACAGGGCCCAAACACTGAAGCTTTCTTT
CASSKQGPNTEAFF
>TRBV29-1|TRBJ2-2|-|TRBD2
TGCAGCGTTGGGGGACTAGCCGTTGGGGAGCTGTTTTTT
CSVGGLAVGELFF
>TRBV12-2|TRBJ1-1|-|-
TGTGCAAGTCGTCGCTTCCACAAACCCACCCGGGCAGGGAATCCGAACACTGAAGCTTTCTTT
CASRRFHKPTRAGNPNTEAFF
>TRBV10-3|TRBJ2-7|-|TRBD2
TGTGCCATCAAGCGGGCTAGCGGGCCCTCCTACGAGCAGTACTTC
CAIKRASGPSYEQYF
>TRBV5-1|TRBJ2-3|once|TRBD2
TGCGCCAGCAGCTTGGGCCCGACTAGCGGGGGCACAGATACGCAGTATTTT
CASSLGPTSGGTDTQYF
>TRBV11-3|TRBJ2-1|-|TRBD1
TGTGCCAGCAGCCCTAAGGGGACCGGGCAGGGGGCCTACAATGAGCAGTTCTTC
CASSPKGTGQGAYNEQFF
>TRBV7-9|TRBJ2-5|-|TRBD1
TGTGCCAGCAGCTTAGGTATTCAGACAGGGGAAGAGACCCAGTACTTC
CASSLGIQTGEETQYF
>TRBV27|TRBJ1-5|-|-
TGTGCCAGCAGTCAGTCAGGGTATAGCAATCAGCCCCAGCATTTT
CASSQSGYSNQPQHF
>TRBV27|TRBJ2-1|-|-
TGTGCCAGCAGTTTCGGCAGGTTCGGCAATGAGCAGTTCTTC
CASSFGRFGNEQFF
>TRBV25-1|TRBJ2-3|-|TRBD1
TGTGCCAGCAGTCACAGACAGGGGAATGAGTCGGCAGATACGCAGTATTTT
CASSHRQGNESADTQYF
>TRBV9|TRBJ2-1|-|TRBD2
TGTGCCAGCAGTGTAGCTACTCGGGGAGGTCCGGGACTAGCGGGAGCTGAGCAGTTCTTC
CASSVATRGGPGLAGAEQFF
>TRBV7-6|TRBJ2-3|-|-
TGTGCCAGCAGTTGGGACTCTTCGGACACAGATACGCAGTATTTT
CASSWDSSDTDTQYF
>TRBV5-1|TRBJ1-1|once|TRBD1
TGCGCCAGCAGCACGCGGACAGGGAGCACTGAAGCTTTCTTT
CASSTRTGSTEAFF
>TRBV25-1|TRBJ2-1|-|-
TGTGCCAGCACCAGACAGGAGCGGGGCAATGAGCAGTTCTTC
CASTRQERGNEQFF
>TRBV5-1|TRBJ2-5|-|-
TGCGCCAGCAGCTTTTTTCAGGGTGGGGAGACCCAGTACTTC
CASSFFQGGETQYF
>TRBV28|TRBJ2-1|-|TRBD2
TGTGCCAGCAGTTATACAAGCGGGAGGAACAATGAGCAGTTCTTC
CASSYTSGRNNEQFF
>TRBV6-5|TRBJ2-2|-|-
TGTGCCAGCAGTCCTCAAACCGGGGTCGGGGAGCTGTTTTTT
CASSPQTGVGELFF
>TRBV28|TRBJ1-4|-|TRBD1
TGTGCCAGCAGTCAGGGGGCGAAGAGTGAAAAACTGTTTTTT
CASSQGAKSEKLFF
>TRBV5-5|TRBJ1-1|-|TRBD1
TGTGCCAGCAGCTCCCGGACAGGGGACATGAACACTGAAGCTTTCTTT
CASSSRTGDMNTEAFF
>TRBV4-1|TRBJ2-1|-|TRBD2
TGCGCCAGCAGCCAAGAAGGAGGACTAGCGGGAGGAAGGGATGAGCAGTTCTTC
CASSQEGGLAGGRDEQFF
>TRBV29-1|TRBJ1-1|-|-
TGCAGCGTTGAAGATGGGGGGTTCATGAACACTGAAGCTTTCTTT
CSVEDGGFMNTEAFF
>TRBV28|TRBJ1-2|-|-
TGTGCCAGCAGTCCCGGCGGGTCTGGTGGACTTCACTATGGCTACACCTTC
CASSPGGSGGLHYGYTF
>TRBV7-9|TRBJ2-1|-|-
TGTTCCAGCAGCTTGGGGAGGCCTGAGCAGTTCTTC
CSSSLGRPEQFF
>TRBV7-9|TRBJ2-5|-|-
TGTGCCAGCAGCCGGAACAGGGTTGGCCAAGAGACCCAGTACTTC
CASSRNRVGQETQYF
>TRBV6-1|TRBJ2-7|-|TRBD1
TGTGCCAGCACTCGGACAGGGGGGTACGAGCAGTACTTC
CASTRTGGYEQYF
>TRBV30|TRBJ2-3|-|-
TGTGCCTGGAGTGTAGGTAGGGAGCCCACAGATACGCAGTATTTT
CAWSVGREPTDTQYF
>TRBV4-2|TRBJ2-7|-|TRBD2
TGTGCCAGCAGCCAAGCGACTAGCGGGTTGGGTTCCTCCTACGAGCAGTACTTC
CASSQATSGLGSSYEQYF
>TRBV7-2|TRBJ2-7|once|TRBD1
TGTGCCAGCAGCACTCGGGACAGGGGGCTGAACGAGCAGTACTTC
CASSTRDRGLNEQYF
>TRBV9|TRBJ2-3|-|TRBD2
TGTGCCAGCAGCCGCGGACTAGCGGGAACAGATACGCAGTATTTT
CASSRGLAGTDTQYF
>TRBV2|TRBJ1-1|-|-
TGTGCCAGCATTGGGACTTCCATGAACACTGAAGCTTTCTTT
CASIGTSMNTEAFF
>TRBV5-1|TRBJ1-5|-|TRBD1
TGCGCCAGCAGTCTTGCAGGGGGGAGCAATCAGCCCCAGCATTTT
CASSLAGGSNQPQHF
>TRBV7-9|TRBJ2-5|-|-
TGTTCCAGCAGCTTAGTGGGGGCAGAGACCCAGTACTTC
CSSSLVGAETQYF